The rows below give T cell receptor beta chains drawn from one sample of a study of cytomegalovirus exposure and HLA in healthy donors. The table came from immunoSEQ multiplex PCR; TCRdb's copy has only in-frame clones and leaves some out. The sample holds 90,000 to 150,000 clones; approximately 78% are singletons and the top ten take 2.5% to 3.5%. The specimen was PBMCs. Receptors were obtained from a woman aged 25 to 45 in good health and CMV-seropositive. Both conserved end residues are part of each CDR3. The order of the fields is J gene, D gene, clone size, V gene, CDR3 protein, CDR3 DNA. D genes are given only for firm matches. Part of the rows lack a size; the others show once, few, many or a class for expanded clones.

TRBJ2-3 | TRBD1 | few | TRBV6-4 | CASSAGTGRTDTQYF | TGTGCCAGCAGCGCCGGGACAGGGAGGACAGATACGCAGTATTTT
TRBJ2-7 | TRBD1 | - | TRBV7-7 | CANPTGGFYEQYF | TGTGCCAACCCGACAGGGGGGTTCTACGAGCAGTACTTC
TRBJ2-5 | TRBD2 | - | TRBV5-1 | CASRGLAGGGETQYF | TGCGCCAGCAGAGGTCTAGCGGGGGGAGGAGAGACCCAGTACTTC
TRBJ1-2 | TRBD1 | - | TRBV5-1 | CASSPTGGANGYTF | TGCGCCAGCAGCCCAACAGGGGGCGCAAATGGCTACACCTTC
TRBJ2-3 | - | - | TRBV7-9 | CASSGGADTQYF | TGTGCCAGCAGCGGAGGGGCAGATACGCAGTATTTT
TRBJ2-3 | TRBD1 | - | TRBV5-1 | CASSLTGQGDTQYF | TGCGCCAGCAGCTTGACTGGACAGGGAGATACGCAGTATTTT
TRBJ2-7 | TRBD2 | - | TRBV4-3 | CASSQGLATYEQYF | TGCGCCAGCAGCCAAGGACTAGCAACCTACGAGCAGTACTTC
TRBJ2-5 | TRBD2 | - | TRBV6-1 | CASRGLAGEQETQYF | TGTGCCAGCAGAGGACTAGCGGGAGAACAAGAGACCCAGTACTTC
TRBJ2-6 | TRBD2 | - | TRBV7-9 | CASSSLLAGGQAAANVLTF | TGTGCCAGCAGCTCGTTACTAGCGGGGGGGCAGGCTGCGGCCAACGTCCTGACTTTC
TRBJ2-5 | TRBD1 | few | TRBV5-1 | CASSPSPTGGAGAQYF | TGCGCCAGCAGCCCCTCCCCGACAGGGGGAGCAGGGGCCCAGTACTTC
TRBJ2-5 | - | few | TRBV5-4 | CASSSQDSGETQYF | TGTGCCAGCAGCTCCCAGGACAGTGGGGAGACCCAGTACTTC
TRBJ2-3 | TRBD2 | - | TRBV5-5 | CASSLGPTAGALADTQYF | TGTGCCAGCAGCTTGGGCCCGACAGCGGGGGCGTTGGCAGATACGCAGTATTTT
TRBJ1-1 | TRBD1 | - | TRBV6-1 | CASGDRGGRSTEAFF | TGTGCCAGTGGGGACAGGGGGGGGAGGAGCACTGAAGCTTTCTTT
TRBJ1-2 | - | - | TRBV6-6 | CASSPSAGNYGYTF | TGTGCCAGCAGTCCCTCGGCAGGGAACTATGGCTACACCTTC
TRBJ1-2 | TRBD1 | - | TRBV6-6 | CASSPGQGRGYTF | TGTGCCAGCAGTCCCGGACAGGGTCGTGGCTACACCTTC
TRBJ1-1 | - | few | TRBV7-9 | CASSLYNSEAFF | TGTGCCAGCAGCTTATATAACAGTGAAGCTTTCTTT
TRBJ1-5 | - | - | TRBV5-4 | CASIPPGGNQPQHF | TGTGCCAGCATCCCCCCCGGGGGCAATCAGCCCCAGCATTTT
TRBJ2-7 | - | - | TRBV7-4 | CASNPIKRKDCEQYF | TGTGCCAGCAACCCAATCAAGAGAAAGGACTGCGAGCAGTACTTC
TRBJ1-5 | - | few | TRBV28 | CASSFRDYSNQPQHF | TGTGCCAGCAGCTTTAGGGACTATAGCAATCAGCCCCAGCATTTT
TRBJ1-4 | - | - | TRBV7-2 | CASSIDGTSEKLFF | TGTGCCAGCAGCATCGACGGGACTAGTGAAAAACTGTTTTTT
TRBJ2-1 | TRBD1 | - | TRBV6-1 | CASRPSGTAYNEQFF | TGTGCCAGCAGGCCCTCCGGGACAGCGTACAATGAGCAGTTCTTC
TRBJ1-2 | - | - | TRBV5-4 | CASSGGQDYGYTF | TGTGCCAGCTCAGGCGGGCAGGACTATGGCTACACCTTC
TRBJ1-6 | TRBD1 | - | TRBV9 | CASSVQGVPNSPLHF | TGTGCCAGCAGCGTCCAGGGGGTGCCTAATTCACCCCTCCACTTT
TRBJ1-1 | - | - | TRBV15 | CATSETRTEGTEAFF | TGTGCCACCAGTGAAACGCGAACGGAGGGAACTGAAGCTTTCTTT
TRBJ2-6 | - | few | TRBV4-1 | CASSQDGRGSSGANVLTF | TGCGCCAGCAGCCAAGATGGTCGGGGTAGCTCTGGGGCCAACGTCCTGACTTTC
TRBJ1-4 | - | few | TRBV7-3 | CASSLPITGINEKLFF | TGTGCCAGCAGCTTACCCATAACAGGGATTAATGAAAAACTGTTTTTT
TRBJ2-6 | TRBD1 | - | TRBV30 | CACTGVEGANVLTF | TGTGCCTGCACAGGGGTGGAAGGGGCCAACGTCCTGACTTTC
TRBJ2-1 | - | - | TRBV5-1 | CASRSGGFRYEQFF | TGCGCCAGCAGGAGTGGGGGCTTTCGATATGAGCAGTTCTTC
TRBJ2-1 | TRBD1 | - | TRBV4-2 | CASSQTGGAYNEQFF | TGTGCCAGCAGCCAAACAGGGGGCGCCTACAATGAGCAGTTCTTC
TRBJ2-1 | TRBD2 | - | TRBV4-2 | CASSQYFIGGLAGGRNEQFF | TGTGCCAGCAGCCAATACTTCATAGGGGGACTAGCGGGGGGGCGCAATGAGCAGTTCTTC
TRBJ2-1 | TRBD1 | once | TRBV5-5 | CASSLEGAGHNEQFF | TGTGCCAGCAGCTTGGAGGGGGCGGGCCACAATGAGCAGTTCTTC
TRBJ2-2 | TRBD1 | - | TRBV4-1 | CASSRPGTGQTGELFF | TGCGCCAGCAGCCGACCCGGGACAGGACAAACCGGGGAGCTGTTTTTT
TRBJ1-5 | TRBD1 | - | TRBV7-2 | CASSLGDRDGQPQHF | TGTGCCAGCAGCTTAGGGGACAGGGATGGTCAGCCCCAGCATTTT
TRBJ1-2 | TRBD1 | few | TRBV7-2 | CASSPSSGTGLYGYTF | TGTGCCAGCAGCCCCTCTTCCGGGACAGGGCTTTATGGCTACACCTTC
TRBJ1-2 | - | - | TRBV30 | CAWSVGRGWTRGGYGYTF | TGTGCCTGGAGTGTGGGACGGGGTTGGACGCGAGGAGGGTATGGCTACACCTTC
TRBJ1-6 | TRBD1 | - | TRBV28 | CASPTLKEGADYNSPLHF | TGTGCCAGCCCTACCTTGAAGGAGGGGGCTGACTATAATTCACCCCTCCACTTT
TRBJ2-4 | TRBD2 | - | TRBV5-1 | CASSPTTAGSDIQYF | TGCGCCAGCAGCCCAACGACAGCGGGGTCGGACATTCAGTACTTC
TRBJ2-2 | - | - | TRBV30 | CALVTENTGELFF | TGTGCCTTGGTTACAGAAAACACCGGGGAGCTGTTTTTT
TRBJ2-5 | - | - | TRBV19 | CASSIFLREGRQETQYF | TGTGCCAGTAGTATTTTCCTCCGGGAAGGAAGGCAAGAGACCCAGTACTTC
TRBJ2-5 | TRBD2 | medium-sized | TRBV5-4 | CASSLYGGVETQYF | TGTGCCAGCAGCTTGTACGGGGGGGTGGAGACCCAGTACTTC
TRBJ2-5 | - | - | TRBV5-1 | CASSLSRVEETQYF | TGCGCCAGCAGCTTGAGCAGGGTTGAAGAGACCCAGTACTTC
TRBJ1-1 | - | few | TRBV7-9 | CASSTPGTLEAFF | TGTGCCAGCAGTACCCCCGGGACACTTGAAGCTTTCTTT
TRBJ2-5 | - | - | TRBV29-1 | CSGQTPGPETQYF | TGCAGCGGCCAAACCCCAGGGCCAGAGACCCAGTACTTC
TRBJ1-1 | - | few | TRBV19 | CASSIKDYRLNTEAFF | TGTGCCAGTAGTATCAAGGACTACCGTTTGAACACTGAAGCTTTCTTT
TRBJ1-2 | - | - | TRBV5-1 | CASSPAALRGGYTF | TGCGCCAGCAGCCCGGCCGCGCTAAGGGGAGGCTACACCTTC
TRBJ1-1 | TRBD1 | - | TRBV30 | CAWSRDRYTEAFF | TGTGCCTGGTCCCGGGACAGGTACACTGAAGCTTTCTTT
TRBJ2-3 | TRBD1 | - | TRBV7-2 | CASSYGQGVDTQYF | TGTGCCAGCAGCTATGGACAGGGGGTAGATACGCAGTATTTT
TRBJ1-1 | - | - | TRBV7-8 | CASTLHTEAFF | TGTGCCAGCACCCTACACACTGAAGCTTTCTTT
TRBJ2-5 | - | - | TRBV7-9 | CASSLEGLARPETQYF | TGTGCCAGCAGCTTAGAGGGTCTAGCTCGCCCAGAGACCCAGTACTTC